Below are 17 T cell receptor beta chains sequenced from a single sample in a study of cytomegalovirus exposure and HLA in healthy donors (TCRdb year 2017). Libraries were made using the immunoSEQ multiplex PCR assay. For the multiplex PCR, a mixture combining 60 forward primers for TCR Vbeta segments and 13 reverse primers for TCR Jbeta segments was used. The clones in this table, taken by TCRdb from immuneACCESS, are in-frame only. Not every clone is retained; where verified, under half of the shortfall comes from an unresolved V gene, and the cause of the rest is unknown. Here the sample has around 96,000 clones; 60% to 80% occur a single time. The top ten hold around 3.5% of the sample. Sequencing used PBMCs. Receptors were obtained from a man aged 55 to 70 in good health and CMV-seronegative.

The chain combines TRBV6-4 with TRBJ2-2; 10 positions match TRBD1. The CDR3 contains 17 residues. CDR1 and CDR2 (germline): MRHNA, SNTAGT. The V and J ends lost 0 bases and 3 bases, in that order; junction bases with no gene match: 4. The CDR3 DNA reads TGTGCCAGCAGTGACTCCCTCGACAGGGGGCACACCGGGGAGCTGTTTTTT. Its translation is CASSDSLDRGHTGELFF.

This clone was recorded a few times. The rearrangement joins TRBV28 to TRBJ2-7, with 11 bases aligning to TRBD2. J gave up 4 bases and V 2 bases, and 7 bases lay outside the gene matches. The CDR3 consists of 16 residues. CDR1 and CDR2 from the germline V gene are MDHEN and SYDVKM. The CDR3 sequence: CASSLPLAGGLYEQYF. CDR3 DNA: TGTGCCAGCAGTTTACCTCTAGCGGGAGGCTTATACGAGCAGTACTTC.

The rearrangement uses TRBV6-4 and TRBJ2-7; 9 nucleotides align to TRBD1. This CDR3 region has 16 residues. Trimming removed 8 bases from V and 4 bases from J; junction bases left unmatched: 15. Germline CDR1 reads MRHNA; CDR2 reads SNTAGT. The CDR3 is CASSRTKQGARYEQYF. DNA for the CDR3: TGTGCCAGCTCCCGAACGAAACAGGGGGCGCGGTACGAGCAGTACTTC.

The rearrangement uses TRBV10-3 and TRBJ2-7; D may be TRBD1 (5 bases). V lost 0 bases and J 1 base, leaving 10 bases between the germline ends. Germline-derived CDR1 and CDR2 are ENHRY and SYGVKD. The CDR3 consists of 15 residues. The CDR3 sequence: CAISESRQGSYEQYF. CDR3 DNA sequence: TGTGCCATCAGTGAGTCGAGGCAGGGATCCTACGAGCAGTACTTC.

The V and J genes are TRBV2 and TRBJ2-1, with TRBD2 matching 9 bases. The ends lost 1 base at V and 2 bases at J; junction bases unmatched: 6. This CDR3 spans 17 amino acids. Germline-derived CDR1 and CDR2 are SNHLY and FYNNEI. The CDR3 DNA reads TGTGCCAGCAGTGAAGGAGCGGGGGGCGGAGCCTACAATGAGCAGTTCTTC. Translated, it gives CASSEGAGGGAYNEQFF.

In its sample, this clone was seen once. V and J are TRBV11-1 and TRBJ2-7, with TRBD1 matching 7 bases. CDR1 and CDR2 from the germline V gene are SGHAT and FQDESV (reference sequence). Trimming cost V 0 bases and J 4 bases; bases outside gene matches: 6. This CDR3 has 15 residues. The CDR3 loop is CASSLAGGRGYEQYF. The CDR3 region has the DNA TGTGCCAGCAGCTTAGCTGGCGGCAGGGGGTACGAGCAGTACTTC. Full variable domain (missing parts from reference TRBV11-1 and TRBJ2-7): EAEVAQSPRYKITEKSQAVAFWCDPISGHATLYWYRQILGQGPELLVQFQDESVVDDSQLPKDRFSAERLKGVDSTLKIQPAELGDSAMYLCASSLAGGRGYEQYFGPGTRLTVT.

This sequence joins TRBV28 and TRBJ2-5; 8 bases match TRBD1. The germline V gene has CDR1 MDHEN and CDR2 SYDVKM. The CDR3 extends over 16 amino acids. The V segment lost 7 bases and the J segment 2 bases; nucleotides outside the gene matches: 12. CDR3 sequence: CASKPLLGTGQETQYF. In DNA, the CDR3 is TGTGCCAGCAAACCCCTTCTGGGGACAGGACAAGAGACCCAGTACTTC.

The chain has TRBV4-3 and TRBJ2-1, with D possibly matching TRBD2 (5 bases). This CDR3 spans 12 amino acids. CDR1 LGHNA and CDR2 YSLEER come from the germline V gene. Trimming removed 1 base at V and 15 bases at J, with 13 bases between. CDR3 bases: TGCGCCAGCAGCCAAGCAGTGAGGGTTTTGTTCTTC. This codes for CASSQAVRVLFF.

V is TRBV13 and J is TRBJ2-5; tentative D call: TRBD2 (5 bases). This CDR3 contains 15 residues. CDR1 is PRHDT and CDR2 is FYEKMQ in the germline V gene (reference sequence). V gave up 3 bases and J gave up 2 bases, with 13 bases separating them. The CDR3 is CASSLTTTLQETQYF. The CDR3 DNA is TGTGCCAGCAGCTTGACTACTACCCTGCAAGAGACCCAGTACTTC.

V gene TRBV7-6 combines with J gene TRBJ2-3, with 11 bases fitting TRBD2. This CDR3 has 16 residues. J gave up 0 bases and V 4 bases, and 3 bases lay outside the gene matches. Germline V gives CDR1 SGHVS, CDR2 FNYEAQ. The DNA for the CDR3 is TGTGCCAGCAGCTCCCGACTAGCGGGGAGCACAGATACGCAGTATTTT. This gives the protein CASSSRLAGSTDTQYF.

This clone was seen a handful of times. The genes are TRBV27 and TRBJ2-3; D possibly corresponds to TRBD1 (5 bases). V lost 3 bases and J 5 bases, leaving 18 bases between the germline ends. Germline CDR1 reads MNHEY; CDR2 reads SMNVEV (reference sequence). The length of the CDR3 is 16 residues. CDR3 region: CASSFWGSRSGDTQYF. CDR3 DNA: TGTGCCAGCAGTTTTTGGGGCAGCCGGTCGGGAGATACGCAGTATTTT.

The gene calls are TRBV2 and TRBJ1-1; D not certain. The V end was cut by 7 bases, the J end by 6 bases, with 15 bases between. Per the germline V gene, CDR1 is SNHLY and CDR2 is FYNNEI. This CDR3 spans 13 amino acids. The CDR3 spells CASNVQVPAEAFF. CDR3 DNA: TGTGCCAGCAATGTGCAGGTTCCCGCTGAAGCTTTCTTT.

The chain has TRBV5-1 and TRBJ1-3; 7 bases are a match to TRBD1. V lost 0 bases to trimming and J lost 3 bases; unmatched junction nucleotides: 9. The germline gives CDR1 SGHRS, CDR2 YFSETQ. This CDR3 contains 17 residues. CDR3 nucleotide sequence: TGCGCCAGCAGCTTGGGACTCAGGGGGACGGTTGGAAACACCATATATTTT. Protein: CASSLGLRGTVGNTIYF.

The chain couples TRBV12-5 to TRBJ2-3; perhaps TRBD2 as D (7 bases). Between the trimmed V and J ends, which lost 1 base and 3 bases, there was a span of 11 bases. The CDR3 is 15 residues long. From germline, CDR1 is LGHNT and CDR2 FRNRAP. This CDR3 is CASGLEGGITDTQYF. The DNA of the CDR3 is TGTGCTAGTGGTTTGGAGGGGGGGATTACAGATACGCAGTATTTT. The full variable domain, completed using reference TRBV12-5 and TRBJ2-3, is DARVTQTPRHKVTEMGQEVTMRCQPILGHNTVFWYRQTMMQGLELLAYFRNRAPLDDSGMPKDRFSAEMPDATLATLKIQPSEPRDSAVYFCASGLEGGITDTQYFGPGTRLTVL.

The chain is built from TRBV25-1 and TRBJ1-2, with 7 bases that match TRBD1. This CDR3 is 14 amino acids long. Germline V gene data show CDR1 as MGHDK and CDR2 as SYGVNS. The V and J ends lost 8 bases and 4 bases, in that order; junction bases with no gene match: 10. The CDR3 loop is CASGQTGYGYGYTF. The CDR3, as DNA: TGTGCCAGCGGTCAGACAGGGTACGGCTATGGCTACACCTTC.

There are a few counts of this clone. The rearrangement links TRBV30 to TRBJ1-6; 7 bases fit TRBD1. V trimming: 5 bases; J trimming: 7 bases; junction bases outside the gene matches: 5. The CDR3 loop spans 13 amino acids. Germline assignment: CDR1 GTSNPN and CDR2 SVGIG (reference sequence). The CDR3: CAWCGTVNSPLHF. The CDR3 DNA is TGTGCCTGGTGTGGGACAGTAAATTCACCCCTCCACTTT.

The chain recombines TRBV28 with TRBJ2-1, with D maybe TRBD2 (6 bases). The CDR3 has 16 residues. V lost 6 bases, J lost 3 bases, and 18 bases lay in between. Germline-derived CDR1 and CDR2 are MDHEN and SYDVKM. In nucleotides, the CDR3 is TGTGCCAGCAGCCACCCCTTCCGGGGGAACTACAATGAGCAGTTCTTC. It translates to CASSHPFRGNYNEQFF.